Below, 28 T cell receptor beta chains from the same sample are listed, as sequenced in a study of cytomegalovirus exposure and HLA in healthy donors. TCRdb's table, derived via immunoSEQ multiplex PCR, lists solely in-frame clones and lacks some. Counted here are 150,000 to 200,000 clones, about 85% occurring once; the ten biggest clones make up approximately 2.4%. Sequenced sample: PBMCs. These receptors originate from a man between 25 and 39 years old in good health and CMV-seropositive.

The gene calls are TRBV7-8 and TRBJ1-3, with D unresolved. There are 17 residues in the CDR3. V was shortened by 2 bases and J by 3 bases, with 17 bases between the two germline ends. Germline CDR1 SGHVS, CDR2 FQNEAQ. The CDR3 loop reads CASSLFSGGRGGNTIYF. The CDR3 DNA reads TGTGCCAGCAGCTTATTTTCCGGAGGGAGAGGTGGAAACACCATATATTTT.

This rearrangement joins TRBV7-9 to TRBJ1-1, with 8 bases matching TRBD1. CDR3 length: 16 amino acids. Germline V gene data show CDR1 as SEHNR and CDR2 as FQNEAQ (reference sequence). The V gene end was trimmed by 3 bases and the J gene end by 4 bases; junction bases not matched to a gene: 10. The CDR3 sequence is CASSLRQGAKGTEAFF. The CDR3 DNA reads TGTGCCAGCAGCTTGCGGCAGGGGGCGAAGGGCACTGAAGCTTTCTTT.

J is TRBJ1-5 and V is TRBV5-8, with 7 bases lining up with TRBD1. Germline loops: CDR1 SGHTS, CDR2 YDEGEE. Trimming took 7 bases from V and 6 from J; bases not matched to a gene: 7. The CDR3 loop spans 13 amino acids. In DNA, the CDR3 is TGTGCCAGCGGACTGACAGGGAGTCAGCCCCAGCATTTT. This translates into CASGLTGSQPQHF.

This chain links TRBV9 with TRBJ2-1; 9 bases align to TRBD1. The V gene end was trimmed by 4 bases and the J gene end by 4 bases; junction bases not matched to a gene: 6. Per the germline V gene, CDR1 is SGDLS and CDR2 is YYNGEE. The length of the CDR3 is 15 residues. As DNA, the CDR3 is TGTGCCAGCAGCATAACAGGGGGCGGGTACAATGAGCAGTTCTTC. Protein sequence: CASSITGGGYNEQFF.

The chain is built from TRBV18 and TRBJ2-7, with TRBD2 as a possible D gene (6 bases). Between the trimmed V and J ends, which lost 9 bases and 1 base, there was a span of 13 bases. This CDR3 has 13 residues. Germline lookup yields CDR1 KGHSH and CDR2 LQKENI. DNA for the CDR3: TGTGCCAGTTCCCCCCGGGGGTCCTACGAGCAGTACTTC. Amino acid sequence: CASSPRGSYEQYF. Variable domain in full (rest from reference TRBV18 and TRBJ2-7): NAGVMQNPRHLVRRRGQEARLRCSPMKGHSHVYWYRQLPEEGLKFMVYLQKENIIDESGMPKERFSAEFPKEGPSILRIQQVVRGDSAAYFCASSPRGSYEQYFGPGTRLTVT.

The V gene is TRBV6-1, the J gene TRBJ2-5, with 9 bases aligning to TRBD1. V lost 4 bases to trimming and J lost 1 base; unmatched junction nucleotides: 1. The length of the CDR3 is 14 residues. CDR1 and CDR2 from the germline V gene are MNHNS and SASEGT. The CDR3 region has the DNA TGTGCCAGCAGTGTGGGACAGGGCCAAGAGACCCAGTACTTC. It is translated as CASSVGQGQETQYF.

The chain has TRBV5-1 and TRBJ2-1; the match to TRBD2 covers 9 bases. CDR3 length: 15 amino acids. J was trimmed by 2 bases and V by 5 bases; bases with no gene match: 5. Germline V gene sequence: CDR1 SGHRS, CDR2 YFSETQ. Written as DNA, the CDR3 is TGCGCCAGCAGGGAGCGGGGGGATCCCTACAATGAGCAGTTCTTC. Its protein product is CASRERGDPYNEQFF.

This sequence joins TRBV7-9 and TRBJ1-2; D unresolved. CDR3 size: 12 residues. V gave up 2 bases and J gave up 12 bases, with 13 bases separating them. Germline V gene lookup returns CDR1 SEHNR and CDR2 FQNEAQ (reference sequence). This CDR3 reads CASSLSAYLDTF. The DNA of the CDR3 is TGTGCCAGCAGCTTAAGCGCCTACCTAGACACCTTC.

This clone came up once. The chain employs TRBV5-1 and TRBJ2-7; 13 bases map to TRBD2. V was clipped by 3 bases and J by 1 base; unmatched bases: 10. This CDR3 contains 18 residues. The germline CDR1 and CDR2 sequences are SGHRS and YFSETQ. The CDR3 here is CASSWRTGLAGPSYEQYF. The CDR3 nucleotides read TGCGCCAGCAGCTGGCGTACGGGACTAGCGGGACCTTCCTACGAGCAGTACTTC.

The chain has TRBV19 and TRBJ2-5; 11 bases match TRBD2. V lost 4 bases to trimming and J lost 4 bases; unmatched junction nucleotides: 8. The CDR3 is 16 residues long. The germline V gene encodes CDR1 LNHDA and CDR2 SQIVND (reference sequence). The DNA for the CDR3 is TGTGCCAGTAGTAAGTTAGCGGGGGGGCGTCGAGAGACCCAGTACTTC. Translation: CASSKLAGGRRETQYF.

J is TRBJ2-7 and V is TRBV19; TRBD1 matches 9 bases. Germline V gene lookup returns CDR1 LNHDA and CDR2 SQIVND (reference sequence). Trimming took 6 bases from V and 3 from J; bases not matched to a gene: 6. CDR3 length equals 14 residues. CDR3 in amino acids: CASSAAGQGYEQYF. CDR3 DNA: TGTGCCAGTAGCGCAGCGGGACAGGGCTACGAGCAGTACTTC.

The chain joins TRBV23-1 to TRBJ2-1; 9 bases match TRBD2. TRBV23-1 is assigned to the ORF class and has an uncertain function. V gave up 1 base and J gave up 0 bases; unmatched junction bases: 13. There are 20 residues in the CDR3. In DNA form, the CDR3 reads TGCGCCAGCAGTCAATGGCGTTGGGATAGCGGGGGCGGCTCCTACAATGAGCAGTTCTTC. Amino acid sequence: CASSQWRWDSGGGSYNEQFF.

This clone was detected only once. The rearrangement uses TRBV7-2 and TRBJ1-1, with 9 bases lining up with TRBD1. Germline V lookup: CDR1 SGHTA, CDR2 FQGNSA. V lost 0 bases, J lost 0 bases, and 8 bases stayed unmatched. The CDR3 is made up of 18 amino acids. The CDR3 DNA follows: TGTGCCAGCAGCTTAGCACAGGGGGCCTATTACATGAACACTGAAGCTTTCTTT. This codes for CASSLAQGAYYMNTEAFF.

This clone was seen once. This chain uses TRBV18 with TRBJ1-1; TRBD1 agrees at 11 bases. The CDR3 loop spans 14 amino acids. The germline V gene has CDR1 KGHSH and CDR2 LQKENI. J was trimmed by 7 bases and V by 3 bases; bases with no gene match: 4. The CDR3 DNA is TGTGCCAGCTCACCGCGGGACAGGGGGGGTGAAGCTTTCTTT. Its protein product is CASSPRDRGGEAFF.

The CDR3 sequence: CASTPGGTEAFF. CDR3 nucleotide sequence: TGTGCCAGTACTCCCGGGGGGACTGAAGCTTTCTTT. This rearrangement joins TRBV19 to TRBJ1-1; D is perhaps TRBD1 (5 bases). V lost 7 bases to trimming and J lost 5 bases, with 11 bases between them. Germline V lookup: CDR1 LNHDA, CDR2 SQIVND (reference sequence). This CDR3 is built from 12 residues.

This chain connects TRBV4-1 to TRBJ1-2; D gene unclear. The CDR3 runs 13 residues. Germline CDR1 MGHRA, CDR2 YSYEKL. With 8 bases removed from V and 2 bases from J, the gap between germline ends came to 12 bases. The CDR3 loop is CASSPVENYGYTF. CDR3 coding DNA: TGCGCCAGCTCCCCCGTGGAGAACTATGGCTACACCTTC.

CDR3 loop: CASTTGKGNTIYF. The DNA for the CDR3 is TGTGCCAGCACAACAGGCAAGGGAAACACCATATATTTT. This chain uses TRBV9 with TRBJ1-3, with a tentative D call TRBD1 (5 bases). Trimming cost V 6 bases and J 4 bases, with 11 bases left between them. Looked up from germline, CDR1 is SGDLS and CDR2 is YYNGEE. CDR3 length equals 13 residues.

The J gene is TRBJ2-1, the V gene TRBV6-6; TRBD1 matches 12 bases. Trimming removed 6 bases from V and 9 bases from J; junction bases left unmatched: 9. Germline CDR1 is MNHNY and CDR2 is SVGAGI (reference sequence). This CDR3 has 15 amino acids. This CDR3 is CASRPQGQGASEQFF. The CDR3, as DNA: TGTGCCAGCAGACCTCAGGGACAGGGGGCCAGTGAGCAGTTCTTC.

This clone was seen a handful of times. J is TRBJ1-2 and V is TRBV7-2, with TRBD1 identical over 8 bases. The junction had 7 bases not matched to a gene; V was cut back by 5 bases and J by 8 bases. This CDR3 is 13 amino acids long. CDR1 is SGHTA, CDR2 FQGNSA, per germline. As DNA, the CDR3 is TGTGCCAGCAGCCTAGGACAGGGTGGGGGCTACACCTTC. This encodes CASSLGQGGGYTF.

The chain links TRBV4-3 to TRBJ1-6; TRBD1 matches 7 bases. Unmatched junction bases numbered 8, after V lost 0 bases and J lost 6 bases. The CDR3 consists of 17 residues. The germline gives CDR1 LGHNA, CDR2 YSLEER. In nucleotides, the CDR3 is TGCGCCAGCAGCCAAGACCGGGGACAGCAGATTAATTCACCCCTCCACTTT. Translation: CASSQDRGQQINSPLHF.

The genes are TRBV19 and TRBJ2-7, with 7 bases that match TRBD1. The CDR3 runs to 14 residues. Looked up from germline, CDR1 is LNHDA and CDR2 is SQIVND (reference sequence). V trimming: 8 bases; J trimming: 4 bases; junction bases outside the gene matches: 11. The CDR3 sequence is CASRRRQGEYEQYF. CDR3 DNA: TGTGCCAGTCGTAGACGACAGGGAGAATACGAGCAGTACTTC.

The CDR3 spells CASSPPTASSYNEQFF. The CDR3 DNA follows: TGTGCCAGCTCACCACCGACAGCGAGCTCCTACAATGAGCAGTTCTTC. The chain is built from TRBV18 and TRBJ2-1; weak D call: TRBD1 (5 bases). Germline lookup yields CDR1 KGHSH and CDR2 LQKENI. Trimming pared 0 bases from V and 0 bases from J, leaving 9 bases between. The CDR3 is 16 amino acids.

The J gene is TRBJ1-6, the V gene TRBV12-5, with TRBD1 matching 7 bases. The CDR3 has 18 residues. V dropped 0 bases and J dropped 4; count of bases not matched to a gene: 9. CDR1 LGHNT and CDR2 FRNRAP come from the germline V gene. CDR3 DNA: TGTGCTAGTGGTTTGGTGACACGGAGGGGACAGTATAATTCACCCCTCCACTTT. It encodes CASGLVTRRGQYNSPLHF.

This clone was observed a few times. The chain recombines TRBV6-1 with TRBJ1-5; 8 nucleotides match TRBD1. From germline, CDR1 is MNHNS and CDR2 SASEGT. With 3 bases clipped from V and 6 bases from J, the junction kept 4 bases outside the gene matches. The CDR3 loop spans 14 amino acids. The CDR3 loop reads CASSDGQGGQPQHF. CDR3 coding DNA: TGTGCCAGCAGTGATGGACAGGGCGGTCAGCCCCAGCATTTT.

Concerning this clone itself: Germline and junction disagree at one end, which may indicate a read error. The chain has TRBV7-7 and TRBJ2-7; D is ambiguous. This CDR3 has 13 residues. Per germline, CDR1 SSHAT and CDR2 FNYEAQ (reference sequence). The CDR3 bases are TGTGCTAGCAGTTATAAGATGGGCAGCGAGCAGTACTTC. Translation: CASSYKMGSEQYF.

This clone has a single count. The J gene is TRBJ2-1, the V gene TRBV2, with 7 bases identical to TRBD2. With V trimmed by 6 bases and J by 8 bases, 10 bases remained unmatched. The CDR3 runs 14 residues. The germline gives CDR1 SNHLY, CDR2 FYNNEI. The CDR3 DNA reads TGTGCCAGCAGCGCTGGGCGGGGGACTTATGAGCAGTTCTTC. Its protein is CASSAGRGTYEQFF.

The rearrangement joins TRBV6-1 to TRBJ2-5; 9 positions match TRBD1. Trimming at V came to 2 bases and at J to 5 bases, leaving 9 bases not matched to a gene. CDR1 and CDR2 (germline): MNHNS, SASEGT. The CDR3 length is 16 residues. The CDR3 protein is CASSEYGQGKRETQYF. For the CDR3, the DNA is TGTGCCAGCAGTGAATACGGACAGGGGAAAAGGGAGACCCAGTACTTC.

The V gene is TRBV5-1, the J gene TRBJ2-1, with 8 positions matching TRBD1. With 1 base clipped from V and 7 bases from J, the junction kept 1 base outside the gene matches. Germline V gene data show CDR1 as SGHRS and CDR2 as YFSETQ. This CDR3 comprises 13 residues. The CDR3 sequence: CASSLRQGNEQFF. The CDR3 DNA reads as TGCGCCAGCAGCTTGCGACAGGGGAATGAGCAGTTCTTC.